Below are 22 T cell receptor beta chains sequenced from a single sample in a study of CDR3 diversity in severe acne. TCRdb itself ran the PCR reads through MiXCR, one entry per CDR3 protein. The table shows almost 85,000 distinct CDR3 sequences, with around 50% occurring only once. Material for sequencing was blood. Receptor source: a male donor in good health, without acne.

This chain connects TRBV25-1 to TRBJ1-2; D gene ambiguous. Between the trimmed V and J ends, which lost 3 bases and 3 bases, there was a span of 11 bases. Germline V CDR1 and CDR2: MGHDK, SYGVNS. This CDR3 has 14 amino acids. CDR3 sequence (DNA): TGTGCCAGCAGTGACTCGACCAGATACTATGGCTACACCTTC. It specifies CASSDSTRYYGYTF.

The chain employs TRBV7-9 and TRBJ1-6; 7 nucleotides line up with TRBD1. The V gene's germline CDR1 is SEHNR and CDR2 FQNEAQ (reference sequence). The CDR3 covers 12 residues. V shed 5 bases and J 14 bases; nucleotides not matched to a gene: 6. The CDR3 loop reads CASSPGGTALHF. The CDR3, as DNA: TGTGCCAGCAGCCCTGGAGGGACAGCCCTCCACTTT.

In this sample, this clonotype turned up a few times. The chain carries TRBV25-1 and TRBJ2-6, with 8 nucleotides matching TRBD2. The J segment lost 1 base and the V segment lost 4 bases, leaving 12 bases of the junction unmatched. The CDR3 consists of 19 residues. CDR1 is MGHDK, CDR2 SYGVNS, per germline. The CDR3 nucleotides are TGTGCCAGCAGTGGAGCGTATGGGACGGGAGGGTCTGGGGCCAACGTCCTGACTTTC. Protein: CASSGAYGTGGSGANVLTF.

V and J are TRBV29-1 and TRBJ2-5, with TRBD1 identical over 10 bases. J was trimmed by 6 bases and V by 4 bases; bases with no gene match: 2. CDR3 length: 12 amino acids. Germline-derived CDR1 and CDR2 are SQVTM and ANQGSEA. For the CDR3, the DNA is TGCAGCGTTGTGACAGGGGGCCAGACCCAGTACTTC. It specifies CSVVTGGQTQYF.

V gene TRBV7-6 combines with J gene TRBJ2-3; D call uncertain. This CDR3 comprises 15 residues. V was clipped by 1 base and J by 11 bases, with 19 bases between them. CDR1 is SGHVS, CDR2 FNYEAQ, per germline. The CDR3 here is CASSLDTLGYNEQYF. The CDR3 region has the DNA TGTGCCAGCAGCTTAGACACTTTGGGATACAATGAGCAGTATTTT. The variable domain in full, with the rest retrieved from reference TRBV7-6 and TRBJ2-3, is GAGVSQSPRYKVTKRGQDVALRCDPISGHVSLYWYRQALGQGPEFLTYFNYEAQQDKSGLPNDRFSAERPEGSISTLTIQRTEQRDSAMYRCASSLDTLGYNEQYFGPGTRLTVL.

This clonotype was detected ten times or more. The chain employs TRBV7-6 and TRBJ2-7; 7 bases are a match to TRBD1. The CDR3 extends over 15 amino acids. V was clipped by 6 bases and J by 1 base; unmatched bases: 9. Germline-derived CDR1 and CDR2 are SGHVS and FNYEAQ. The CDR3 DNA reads TGTGCCAGCAGTTCGACACCGGGACAGTCCTACGAGCAGTACTTC. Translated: CASSSTPGQSYEQYF.

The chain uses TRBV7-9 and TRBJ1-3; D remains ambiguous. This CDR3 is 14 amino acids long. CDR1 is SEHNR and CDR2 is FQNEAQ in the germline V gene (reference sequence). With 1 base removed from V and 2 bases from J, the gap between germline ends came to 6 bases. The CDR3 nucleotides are TGTGCCAGCAGCTTAGAGTCTGCTGGAAACACCATATATTTT. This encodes CASSLESAGNTIYF.

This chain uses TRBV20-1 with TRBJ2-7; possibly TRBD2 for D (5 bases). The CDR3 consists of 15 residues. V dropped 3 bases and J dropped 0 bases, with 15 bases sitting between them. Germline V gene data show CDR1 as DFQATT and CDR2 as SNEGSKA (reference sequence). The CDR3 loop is CSARGRRTSSYEQYF. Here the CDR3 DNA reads TGCAGTGCTAGGGGCCGACGAACTAGCTCCTACGAGCAGTACTTC.

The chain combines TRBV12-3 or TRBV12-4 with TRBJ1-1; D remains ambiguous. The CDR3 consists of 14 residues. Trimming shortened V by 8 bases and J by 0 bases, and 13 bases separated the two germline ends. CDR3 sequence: CASSSAPLNTEAFF. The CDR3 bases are TGTGCCAGCTCCTCGGCACCCTTGAACACTGAAGCTTTCTTT.

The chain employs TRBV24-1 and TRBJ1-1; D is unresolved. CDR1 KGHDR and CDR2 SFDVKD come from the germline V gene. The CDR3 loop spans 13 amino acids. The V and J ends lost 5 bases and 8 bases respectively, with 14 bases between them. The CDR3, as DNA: TGTGCCACCAGTGGTTCGTCAAGAAAAGAAGCTTTCTTT. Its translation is CATSGSSRKEAFF.

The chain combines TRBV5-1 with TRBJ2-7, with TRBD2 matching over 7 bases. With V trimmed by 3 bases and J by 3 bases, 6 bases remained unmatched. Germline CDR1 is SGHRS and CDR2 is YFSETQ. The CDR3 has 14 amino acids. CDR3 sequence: CASSSRDYIYEQYF. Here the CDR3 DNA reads TGCGCCAGCAGCTCTCGGGACTATATCTACGAGCAGTACTTC.

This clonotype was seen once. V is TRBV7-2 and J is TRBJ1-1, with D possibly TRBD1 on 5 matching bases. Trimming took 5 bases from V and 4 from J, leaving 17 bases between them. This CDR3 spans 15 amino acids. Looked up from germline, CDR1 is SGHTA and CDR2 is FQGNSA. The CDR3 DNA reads TGTGCCAGCAGCCCCTGGGTGGGGGGTGCCACTGAAGCTTTCTTT. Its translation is CASSPWVGGATEAFF.

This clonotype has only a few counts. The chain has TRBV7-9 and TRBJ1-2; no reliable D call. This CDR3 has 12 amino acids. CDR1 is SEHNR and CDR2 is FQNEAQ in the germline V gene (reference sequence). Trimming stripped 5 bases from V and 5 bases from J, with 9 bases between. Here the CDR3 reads CASSVHGYGYTF. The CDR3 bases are TGTGCCAGCAGCGTCCACGGTTATGGCTACACCTTC.

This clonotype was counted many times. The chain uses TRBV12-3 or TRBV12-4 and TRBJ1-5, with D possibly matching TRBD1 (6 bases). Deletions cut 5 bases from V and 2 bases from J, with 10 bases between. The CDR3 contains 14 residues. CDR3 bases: TGTGCCAGCAGTGGGGGCAGAGGCAATCAGCCCCAGCATTTT. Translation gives CASSGGRGNQPQHF.

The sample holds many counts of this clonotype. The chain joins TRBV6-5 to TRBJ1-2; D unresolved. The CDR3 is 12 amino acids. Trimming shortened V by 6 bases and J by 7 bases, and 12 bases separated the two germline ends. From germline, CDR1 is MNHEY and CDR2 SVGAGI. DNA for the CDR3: TGTGCCAGCAGCCCGCTGGGCGGTGGCTACACCTTC. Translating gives CASSPLGGGYTF.

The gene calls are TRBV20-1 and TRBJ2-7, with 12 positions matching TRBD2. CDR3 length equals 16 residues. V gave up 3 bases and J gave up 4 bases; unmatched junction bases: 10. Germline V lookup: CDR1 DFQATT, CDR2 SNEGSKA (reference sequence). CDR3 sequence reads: CSASAPGLAGFYEQYF. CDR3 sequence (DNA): TGCAGTGCTAGCGCCCCGGGACTAGCGGGCTTTTACGAGCAGTACTTC.

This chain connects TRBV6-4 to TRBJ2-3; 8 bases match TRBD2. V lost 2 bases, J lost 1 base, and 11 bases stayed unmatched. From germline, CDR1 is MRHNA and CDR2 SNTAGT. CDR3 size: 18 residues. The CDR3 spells CASSDTAVSGEGTDTQYF. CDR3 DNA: TGTGCCAGCAGTGACACGGCGGTTAGCGGGGAGGGCACAGATACGCAGTATTTT.

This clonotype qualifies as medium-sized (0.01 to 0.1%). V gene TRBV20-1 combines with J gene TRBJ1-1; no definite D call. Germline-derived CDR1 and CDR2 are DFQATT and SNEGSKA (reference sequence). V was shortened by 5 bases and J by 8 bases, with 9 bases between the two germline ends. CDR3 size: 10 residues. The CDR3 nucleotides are TGCAGTGCTTGGACGGAGGAAGCTTTCTTT. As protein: CSAWTEEAFF.

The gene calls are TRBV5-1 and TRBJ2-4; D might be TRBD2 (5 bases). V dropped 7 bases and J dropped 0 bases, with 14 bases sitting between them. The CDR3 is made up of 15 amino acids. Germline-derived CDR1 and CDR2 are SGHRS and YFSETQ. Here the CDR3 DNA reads TGCGCCAGCGACTCCGGGGTCCTAGCCAAAAACATTCAGTACTTC. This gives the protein CASDSGVLAKNIQYF.

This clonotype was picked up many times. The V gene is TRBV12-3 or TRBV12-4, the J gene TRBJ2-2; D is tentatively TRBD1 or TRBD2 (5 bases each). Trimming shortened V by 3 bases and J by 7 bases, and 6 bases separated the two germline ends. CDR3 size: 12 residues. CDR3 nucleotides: TGTGCCAGCAGTTTGGGGGTCGGGGAGCTGTTTTTT. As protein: CASSLGVGELFF.

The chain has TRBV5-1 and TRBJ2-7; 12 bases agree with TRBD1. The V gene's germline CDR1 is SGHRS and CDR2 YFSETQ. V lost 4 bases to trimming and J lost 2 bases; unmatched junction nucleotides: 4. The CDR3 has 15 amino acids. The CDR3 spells CASSAGTGGPYEQYF. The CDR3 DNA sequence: TGCGCCAGCAGCGCTGGGACAGGGGGCCCCTACGAGCAGTACTTC.

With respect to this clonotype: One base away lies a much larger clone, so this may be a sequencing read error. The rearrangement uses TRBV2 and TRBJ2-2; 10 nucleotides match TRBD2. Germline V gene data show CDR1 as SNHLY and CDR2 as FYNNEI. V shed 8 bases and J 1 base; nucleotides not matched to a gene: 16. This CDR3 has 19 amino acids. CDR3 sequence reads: CASSTPHLAGELNTGELFF. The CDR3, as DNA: TGTGCCAGCTCAACCCCGCATCTAGCGGGAGAGCTGAACACCGGGGAGCTGTTTTTT.